The source of this T cell receptor (beta chain) is a study of cytomegalovirus exposure and HLA in healthy donors. Regarding this clone: Its antigen is not identified.

A multiplex PCR was run with 60 Vbeta primers and 13 Jbeta primers. Sequencing used immunoSEQ multiplex PCR; TCRdb keeps in-frame clones, though not all of them. The sample lists about 190,000 clones; about 77% were seen once. General study points: TCR beta V- and J-gene trimming, according to a later analysis, was linked to a missense DCLRE1C variant. As a later analysis showed, several of the most significant clusters appeared to be linked to common viral pathogens. Cytomegalovirus association was assigned to about 150 TCR beta chains. A later analysis, which compared TCR beta chains of equal frequency, found the HLA-associated ones more clonally expanded.

Sequenced sample: PBMCs. This TCR was recovered from a man aged 25-45 years in good health and CMV-seropositive.

CDR3 nucleotide sequence: TGTGCCAGCAACAGGGCGTATAGCAATCAGCCCCAGCATTTT. Protein: CASNRAYSNQPQHF. The rearrangement uses TRBV2 and TRBJ1-5; perhaps TRBD1 as D (6 bases). The ends were cut back, 7 bases at V and 0 bases at J, with 10 bases in the middle. The CDR3 has 14 amino acids. In germline, CDR1 is SNHLY, CDR2 FYNNEI.